The clone carrying this TCR beta chain came up many times. The source of the PBMCs was around 10 ml of fresh peripheral blood. V lost 1 base and J 4 bases, leaving 7 bases between the germline ends. From germline, CDR1 is LGHDT and CDR2 YNNKEL (reference sequence). The CDR3 extends over 14 amino acids. The investigators amplified TCR beta CDR3 regions from RNA transcripts. HTBI primers were used for first-round RT-PCR of the TCR CDR3. Each CDR3 protein is one row after TCRdb ran MiXCR on the multiplex PCR reads. The data contain roughly 260,000 distinct CDR3 sequences, about 14% of them seen just once; the ten biggest clones take up about an eighth. This specimen comes from a study of T cells in Graves' hyperthyroidism and ophthalmopathy.

The source of this sequence is a woman between 35 and 50 years old with Graves' hyperthyroidism that later progressed to Graves' ophthalmopathy. The sequenced sample was blood. V is TRBV3-1 and J is TRBJ2-2; D is ambiguous. CDR3 residues: CASSQGATTGELFF. The CDR3 DNA reads as TGTGCCAGCAGCCAAGGGGCCACCACCGGGGAGCTGTTTTTT.